The 21 T cell receptor beta chains below come from one sample, sequenced in a study of blood T cell repertoires in COVID-19. Assay used: immunoSEQ multiplex PCR; TCRdb lists only in-frame clones, some missing. Here the sample spans 80,000 or so clones, roughly 82% being singletons. Sequenced input: peripheral blood. Receptors originate from a human donor in a cohort sampled during active COVID-19.

The rearrangement links TRBV25-1 to TRBJ2-3, with a possible D match to TRBD2 (5 bases). Germline values: CDR1 MGHDK, CDR2 SYGVNS. The ends were cut back, 10 bases at V and 2 bases at J, with 19 bases in the middle. This CDR3 has 15 residues. CDR3 region: CATEGKPGLTDTQYF. The DNA for the CDR3 is TGTGCCACAGAGGGAAAGCCAGGACTCACAGATACGCAGTATTTT.

J is TRBJ2-7 and V is TRBV6-1, with D possibly matching TRBD2 (6 bases). Deletions cut 3 bases from V and 3 bases from J, with 12 bases between. The CDR3 is 14 amino acids. The germline CDR1 and CDR2 sequences are MNHNS and SASEGT. In nucleotides, the CDR3 is TGTGCCAGCAGTGAGCTTGGGGGGATCTACGAGCAGTACTTC. Its protein is CASSELGGIYEQYF.

This chain connects TRBV5-1 to TRBJ1-2, with 8 bases fitting TRBD1. The CDR3 is 17 amino acids. Unmatched junction bases numbered 12, after V lost 0 bases and J lost 5 bases. The germline gives CDR1 SGHRS, CDR2 YFSETQ. The DNA for the CDR3 is TGCGCCAGCAGCTTGGCCGGGGGACAGGATCTATGGTATGGCTACACCTTC. The encoded protein is CASSLAGGQDLWYGYTF. The whole variable domain, filled in from reference TRBV5-1 and TRBJ1-2, reads KAGVTQTPRYLIKTRGQQVTLSCSPISGHRSVSWYQQTPGQGLQFLFEYFSETQRNKGNFPGRFSGRQFSNSRSEMNVSTLELGDSALYLCASSLAGGQDLWYGYTFGSGTRLTVV.

In its sample, this clone was seen a few times. The chain joins TRBV6-1 to TRBJ2-6; the D gene is possibly TRBD2 (6 bases). Germline assignment: CDR1 MNHNS and CDR2 SASEGT. This CDR3 is built from 16 residues. The germline V and J ends were trimmed by 1 base and 2 bases, with 9 bases remaining between them. The CDR3 coding sequence is TGTGCCAGCAGTGAAGGTGGGGGGACTGGGGCCAACGTCCTGACTTTC. Protein sequence: CASSEGGGTGANVLTF.

The gene calls are TRBV7-8 and TRBJ2-7; D call uncertain. V lost 2 bases, J lost 3 bases, and 14 bases lay in between. The length of the CDR3 is 15 residues. The germline gives CDR1 SGHVS, CDR2 FQNEAQ. CDR3 amino acids: CASSLMSSPYYEQYF. For the CDR3, the DNA is TGTGCCAGCAGCTTAATGAGTTCCCCGTACTACGAGCAGTACTTC.

This clone appeared a single time. The rearrangement joins TRBV12-3 or TRBV12-4 to TRBJ2-7, with 8 bases identical to TRBD1. V dropped 5 bases and J dropped 3; count of bases not matched to a gene: 3. There are 13 residues in the CDR3. The CDR3 nucleotides read TGTGCCAGCAGTGGCAGGGGGCTCTACGAGCAGTACTTC. Its protein is CASSGRGLYEQYF.

V usage is TRBV14 and J usage is TRBJ2-5, with 7 bases lining up with TRBD1. The CDR3 has 16 amino acids. V lost 1 base, J lost 0 bases, and 5 bases stayed unmatched. The germline V gene has CDR1 SGHDN and CDR2 FVKESK. This CDR3 reads CASSQGYGQDQETQYF. The CDR3, as DNA: TGTGCCAGCAGCCAAGGATACGGACAGGACCAAGAGACCCAGTACTTC.

The chain joins TRBV6-4 to TRBJ2-7, with 8 bases identical to TRBD2. Trimming at V came to 6 bases and at J to 6 bases, leaving 13 bases not matched to a gene. The germline V gene has CDR1 MRHNA and CDR2 SNTAGT. This CDR3 spans 15 amino acids. This chain's CDR3 is CASSPPGLESVEQYF. In DNA, the CDR3 is TGTGCCAGCAGCCCCCCGGGACTAGAATCTGTCGAGCAGTACTTC.

The rearrangement uses TRBV7-2 and TRBJ1-2; 8 positions match TRBD1. This CDR3 is 15 amino acids long. CDR1 is SGHTA, CDR2 FQGNSA, per germline. The junction had 8 bases not matched to a gene; V was cut back by 5 bases and J by 3 bases. The CDR3 reads CASSPGTGDYYGYTF. The DNA of the CDR3 is TGTGCCAGCAGCCCAGGGACAGGTGATTACTATGGCTACACCTTC.

The J gene is TRBJ2-5, the V gene TRBV29-1; possible D gene TRBD1, 5 bases. This CDR3 spans 12 amino acids. The germline CDR1 and CDR2 sequences are SQVTM and ANQGSEA. The germline V and J ends were trimmed by 4 bases and 0 bases, with 6 bases remaining between them. DNA for the CDR3: TGCAGCGTTGGACAGTACCAAGAGACCCAGTACTTC. Protein product: CSVGQYQETQYF.

V and J are TRBV9 and TRBJ2-4, with 7 nucleotides matching TRBD2. Germline CDR1 reads SGDLS; CDR2 reads YYNGEE. Trimming removed 0 bases from V and 4 bases from J; junction bases left unmatched: 10. This CDR3 is 17 amino acids long. DNA for the CDR3: TGTGCCAGCAGCGTAGCTGGGGGAGGGACGGAGAAAAACATTCAGTACTTC. Amino acids: CASSVAGGGTEKNIQYF.

The gene calls are TRBV7-3 and TRBJ1-1; D gene ambiguous. V lost 2 bases and J 5 bases, leaving 9 bases between the germline ends. The germline gives CDR1 SGHTA, CDR2 FQGTGA. The CDR3 extends over 13 amino acids. The CDR3, as DNA: TGTGCCAGCAGCTTAGGTGGGAGGACTGAAGCTTTCTTT. Translating gives CASSLGGRTEAFF.

The chain employs TRBV18 and TRBJ1-2; a weak D match, TRBD1 (5 bases). Deletions cut 4 bases from V and 8 bases from J, with 11 bases between. The CDR3 has 12 residues. CDR1 and CDR2 (germline): KGHSH, LQKENI. The CDR3 DNA follows: TGTGCCAGCTCACGGGGGGATCAGGGCTACACCTTC. Residues: CASSRGDQGYTF. Full variable domain (remainder filled in from reference TRBV18 and TRBJ1-2): NAGVMQNPRHLVRRRGQEARLRCSPMKGHSHVYWYRQLPEEGLKFMVYLQKENIIDESGMPKERFSAEFPKEGPSILRIQQVVRGDSAAYFCASSRGDQGYTFGSGTRLTVV.

The chain has TRBV24-1 and TRBJ2-1; 7 bases map to TRBD1. The CDR3 runs 15 residues. Germline CDR1 reads KGHDR; CDR2 reads SFDVKD. Trimming took 4 bases from V and 7 from J; bases not matched to a gene: 9. CDR3 region: CATSEGPGGINEQFF. The CDR3 nucleotides are TGTGCCACCAGTGAAGGTCCAGGGGGTATTAATGAGCAGTTCTTC.

The V and J genes are TRBV10-3 and TRBJ1-1; TRBD1 matches 8 bases. This CDR3 is 13 amino acids long. Losses at the gene ends were 6 bases for V and 1 base for J; bases not matched to a gene: 1. Germline V gene lookup returns CDR1 ENHRY and CDR2 SYGVKD. The CDR3 spells CAISGQGNTEAFF. CDR3 coding DNA: TGTGCCATCAGCGGACAGGGGAACACTGAAGCTTTCTTT.

This rearrangement joins TRBV5-1 to TRBJ2-4; unclear D gene. Germline CDR1 is SGHRS and CDR2 is YFSETQ. V lost 0 bases and J 6 bases, leaving 7 bases between the germline ends. The CDR3 spans 13 residues. CDR3 sequence: CASSLAGGNIQYF. CDR3 in DNA: TGCGCCAGCAGCTTGGCGGGTGGAAACATTCAGTACTTC.

The V and J genes are TRBV7-2 and TRBJ2-7, with TRBD2 identical over 8 bases. CDR1 and CDR2 from the germline V gene are SGHTA and FQGNSA. The V gene end was trimmed by 5 bases and the J gene end by 1 base; junction bases not matched to a gene: 7. The CDR3 totals 15 residues. The CDR3 here is CASSTAGGYSYEQYF. CDR3 DNA: TGTGCCAGCAGCACCGCGGGGGGTTATTCCTACGAGCAGTACTTC. The full variable domain, its missing parts supplied by reference TRBV7-2 and TRBJ2-7, is GAGVSQSPSNKVTEKGKDVELRCDPISGHTALYWYRQSLGQGLEFLIYFQGNSAPDKSGLPSDRFSAERTGGSVSTLTIQRTQQEDSAVYLCASSTAGGYSYEQYFGPGTRLTVT.

The CDR3 DNA follows: TGTGCCAGCACGAACTCGGGGGGACTATTCTATGGCTACACCTTC. Translated: CASTNSGGLFYGYTF. The chain combines TRBV6-6 with TRBJ1-2, with a possible D match to TRBD1 (5 bases). Germline V CDR1 and CDR2: MNHNY, SVGAGI (reference sequence). The V gene lost 7 bases and the J gene lost 4 bases, with 19 bases spanning the gap. The CDR3 extends over 15 amino acids.

This rearrangement joins TRBV6-5 to TRBJ2-1, with D unresolved. V was shortened by 6 bases and J by 0 bases, with 12 bases between the two germline ends. The CDR3 has 15 amino acids. The germline gives CDR1 MNHEY, CDR2 SVGAGI. The CDR3: CASRQAGRSYNEQFF. CDR3 sequence (DNA): TGTGCCAGCAGGCAAGCTGGTCGCTCCTACAATGAGCAGTTCTTC.

This sequence joins TRBV11-3 and TRBJ2-5; tentative D call: TRBD2 (6 bases). V was trimmed by 4 bases and J by 3 bases, leaving 12 bases between them. The CDR3 runs to 14 residues. Germline-derived CDR1 and CDR2 are SGHNT and YENEEA. CDR3 amino acids: CASSSGGAEETQYF. For the CDR3, the DNA is TGTGCCAGCAGCTCCGGGGGTGCTGAAGAGACCCAGTACTTC.

The chain links TRBV27 to TRBJ1-1, with D possibly being TRBD1 (6 bases). Per the germline V gene, CDR1 is MNHEY and CDR2 is SMNVEV (reference sequence). The CDR3 covers 16 residues. Trimming left V 6 bases short and J 0 bases short, with 17 bases between. The CDR3 is CASRYRDTALNTEAFF. The CDR3 DNA reads TGTGCCAGCAGATACAGGGACACAGCCTTGAACACTGAAGCTTTCTTT.